This entry lists 19 T cell receptor beta chains sequenced from one sample in a study of T cell responses to AZD1222 COVID-19 vaccine. TCRdb's copy holds only in-frame clones and misses some; the assay was immunoSEQ multiplex PCR. The table records 110,000 to 150,000 clones, 92% of them present only once. The starting material was peripheral blood, obtained 28 days after the second AZD1222 dose. The receptors stem from an adult who received the AZD1222 COVID-19 vaccine.

The chain joins TRBV7-9 to TRBJ1-2, with 7 positions matching TRBD1. Unmatched junction bases numbered 11, after V lost 2 bases and J lost 2 bases. Germline assignment: CDR1 SEHNR and CDR2 FQNEAQ (reference sequence). The CDR3 is 17 amino acids. CDR3 region: CASSLFPDRWKNYGYTF. The CDR3 region has the DNA TGTGCCAGCAGCTTATTTCCGGACAGGTGGAAAAACTATGGCTACACCTTC.

The chain combines TRBV30 with TRBJ1-3; D might be TRBD1 (5 bases). CDR1 and CDR2 from the germline V gene are GTSNPN and SVGIG (reference sequence). The ends were cut back, 3 bases at V and 7 bases at J, with 16 bases in the middle. There are 14 residues in the CDR3. The CDR3 DNA is TGTGCCTGGAGCCGGAGGGAGGGGTTCAACACCATATATTTT. Translation: CAWSRREGFNTIYF.

J is TRBJ2-3 and V is TRBV28; D remains unclear. Deletions cut 8 bases from V and 2 bases from J, with 11 bases between. The germline V gene has CDR1 MDHEN and CDR2 SYDVKM. There are 13 residues in the CDR3. This CDR3 reads CASGWASTDTQYF. The CDR3 DNA follows: TGTGCCAGCGGGTGGGCGTCCACAGATACGCAGTATTTT. Full variable domain (rest looked up from reference TRBV28 and TRBJ2-3): DVKVTQSSRYLVKRTGEKVFLECVQDMDHENMFWYRQDPGLGLRLIYFSYDVKMKEKGDIPEGYSVSREKKERFSLILESASTNQTSMYLCASGWASTDTQYFGPGTRLTVL.

In this sample, this clone turned up a few times. The chain links TRBV30 to TRBJ1-6; 7 bases fit TRBD1. Germline CDR1 and CDR2: GTSNPN and SVGIG (reference sequence). CDR3 size: 18 residues. Trimming cost V 0 bases and J 1 base; bases outside gene matches: 9. CDR3 nucleotide sequence: TGTGCCTGGAGTGTGGCAGGGGGTTTAGGGTCCTATAATTCACCCCTCCACTTT. Its protein is CAWSVAGGLGSYNSPLHF.

J is TRBJ2-2 and V is TRBV10-3; 8 positions agree with TRBD1. The CDR3 length is 16 residues. Germline CDR1 reads ENHRY; CDR2 reads SYGVKD. J lost 5 bases, V lost 3 bases, and 8 bases had no gene match. The CDR3 loop reads CAISESQGALTGELFF. CDR3 in DNA: TGTGCCATCAGTGAATCTCAGGGGGCGCTGACCGGGGAGCTGTTTTTT.

The rearrangement links TRBV6-2 or TRBV6-3 to TRBJ1-5, with TRBD1 as a possible D gene (5 bases). Trimming shortened V by 6 bases and J by 2 bases, and 17 bases separated the two germline ends. This CDR3 is 16 amino acids long. Germline V gene sequence: CDR1 MNHEY, CDR2 SVGEGT. CDR3 protein: CASSTGSSRGNQPQHF. CDR3 coding DNA: TGTGCCAGCAGCACCGGGTCCTCCAGGGGCAATCAGCCCCAGCATTTT.

The gene calls are TRBV2 and TRBJ1-4; tentative D call: TRBD1 (5 bases). V was clipped by 4 bases and J by 11 bases, with 20 bases between them. The CDR3 length is 15 residues. Germline CDR1 is SNHLY and CDR2 is FYNNEI. CDR3 region: CASSVAGRGMGKLFF. In DNA form, the CDR3 reads TGTGCCAGCAGTGTGGCGGGACGGGGAATGGGGAAACTGTTTTTT. The variable domain in full, completed from reference TRBV2 and TRBJ1-4, reads EPEVTQTPSHQVTQMGQEVILRCVPISNHLYFYWYRQILGQKVEFLVSFYNNEISEKSEIFDDQFSVERPDGSNFTLKIRSTKLEDSAMYFCASSVAGRGMGKLFFGSGTQLSVL.

This chain uses TRBV28 with TRBJ1-2, with 8 nucleotides matching TRBD1. This CDR3 comprises 15 residues. Looked up from germline, CDR1 is MDHEN and CDR2 is SYDVKM. Unmatched junction bases numbered 9, after V lost 5 bases and J lost 4 bases. The CDR3: CASSLNPGQGYGYTF. For the CDR3, the DNA is TGTGCCAGCAGTCTAAACCCTGGACAGGGCTATGGCTACACCTTC.

The chain has TRBV19 and TRBJ1-1; D is unclear. CDR3 length: 13 residues. The ends were cut back, 3 bases at V and 6 bases at J, with 11 bases in the middle. CDR1 and CDR2 (germline): LNHDA, SQIVND (reference sequence). The CDR3 bases are TGTGCCAGTAGTATTGGGCCCAACCCTGAAGCTTTCTTT. Amino acid sequence: CASSIGPNPEAFF.

This chain joins TRBV5-8 and TRBJ2-3; 9 bases are shared with TRBD1. Trimming at V came to 0 bases and at J to 0 bases, leaving 2 bases not matched to a gene. Germline V gives CDR1 SGHTS, CDR2 YDEGEE. CDR3 size: 16 residues. CDR3 bases: TGTGCCAGCAGCTTGGAGGGGACAGGGAGCACAGATACGCAGTATTTT. It translates to CASSLEGTGSTDTQYF. Full variable domain (remainder filled in from reference TRBV5-8 and TRBJ2-3): EAGVTQSPTHLIKTRGQQATLRCSPISGHTSVYWYQQALGLGLQFLLWYDEGEERNRGNFPPRFSGRQFPNYSSELNVNALELEDSALYLCASSLEGTGSTDTQYFGPGTRLTVL.

The chain couples TRBV9 to TRBJ2-3, with D possibly TRBD1 on 5 matching bases. The V and J ends lost 2 bases and 2 bases respectively, with 9 bases between them. CDR3 length: 14 amino acids. Germline V CDR1 and CDR2: SGDLS, YYNGEE. Here the CDR3 DNA reads TGTGCCAGCAGCGTTACAGGAGCCACAGATACGCAGTATTTT. The encoded protein is CASSVTGATDTQYF.

The J gene is TRBJ1-2, the V gene TRBV19; weak D call: TRBD1 (5 bases). Germline V gives CDR1 LNHDA, CDR2 SQIVND (reference sequence). This CDR3 has 16 amino acids. V dropped 5 bases and J dropped 5 bases, with 21 bases sitting between them. The CDR3 here is CASSRGGTLHGYGYTF. Here the CDR3 DNA reads TGTGCCAGTAGTCGTGGTGGGACCCTACATGGGTATGGCTACACCTTC.

V and J are TRBV7-2 and TRBJ1-2; unclear D gene. Germline CDR1 SGHTA, CDR2 FQGNSA. The V and J ends lost 4 bases and 2 bases respectively, with 11 bases between them. The CDR3 consists of 14 residues. The CDR3 DNA is TGTGCCAGCAGCTCAGACCTCTCCAACTATGGCTACACCTTC. Translation: CASSSDLSNYGYTF.

The rearrangement joins TRBV5-1 to TRBJ2-1; 7 bases match TRBD1. The V gene end was trimmed by 3 bases and the J gene end by 1 base; junction bases not matched to a gene: 4. CDR3 length: 15 amino acids. CDR1 and CDR2 from the germline V gene are SGHRS and YFSETQ. CDR3 nucleotides: TGCGCCAGCAGCTATCTCAGGGGGTCCTACAATGAGCAGTTCTTC. The encoded protein is CASSYLRGSYNEQFF.

This chain uses TRBV6-5 with TRBJ2-7, with D possibly matching TRBD1 (6 bases). With 7 bases removed from V and 3 bases from J, the gap between germline ends came to 10 bases. The CDR3 is 12 residues long. CDR1 is MNHEY and CDR2 is SVGAGI in the germline V gene. The CDR3: CASKGEIYEQYF. As DNA, the CDR3 is TGTGCCAGCAAGGGGGAAATCTACGAGCAGTACTTC.

V gene TRBV10-3 combines with J gene TRBJ1-6, with D maybe TRBD1 (6 bases). The germline V gene encodes CDR1 ENHRY and CDR2 SYGVKD. The CDR3 length is 14 residues. V was shortened by 7 bases and J by 5 bases, with 12 bases between the two germline ends. The CDR3 DNA sequence: TGTGCCATCACCCTAGACAGGAATAATTCACCCCTCCACTTT. Its protein product is CAITLDRNNSPLHF.

The V gene is TRBV7-3, the J gene TRBJ2-2; 11 positions agree with TRBD2. The ends lost 8 bases at V and 5 bases at J; junction bases unmatched: 4. The CDR3 length is 14 residues. Germline loops: CDR1 SGHTA, CDR2 FQGTGA. For the CDR3, the DNA is TGTGCCAGCCGTCTAGCGGGAGGAACCGGGGAGCTGTTTTTT. It codes for CASRLAGGTGELFF.

This clone was detected a few times. The chain recombines TRBV6-5 with TRBJ1-1; D unclear. With 0 bases removed from V and 4 bases from J, the gap between germline ends came to 12 bases. Germline V lookup: CDR1 MNHEY, CDR2 SVGAGI. This CDR3 spans 15 amino acids. The CDR3 DNA sequence: TGTGCCAGCAGTTACTCTAACCTGGGAGGCACTGAAGCTTTCTTT. This gives the protein CASSYSNLGGTEAFF.

The rearrangement uses TRBV6-2 or TRBV6-3 and TRBJ2-3; 7 bases align to TRBD2. Germline CDR1 is MNHEY and CDR2 is SVGEGT. V gave up 2 bases and J gave up 1 base; unmatched junction bases: 6. This CDR3 region has 16 residues. The DNA of the CDR3 is TGTGCCAGCAGTTACCGGCTAGCGGTCCGCACAGATACGCAGTATTTT. Translation gives CASSYRLAVRTDTQYF.